These T cell receptor beta chains were read from a single sample in a study of shared clonotypes between healthy human individuals. Generated by immunoSEQ multiplex PCR, the TCRdb table keeps only in-frame clones and is missing some. The data show about 2.1 million clones, with 90% to 95% seen just once and roughly 1.7% held by the top ten. Source material: naive CD8+ T cells from PBMCs. These receptor sequences come from a man between 18 and 35 years old in good health. Some clones in this sample may be carry-over from other donors' samples. Both conserved end residues are part of each CDR3. The D gene is left open where the match is weak. Expanded clones are given a class, and other clones once, few, many or no size at all.

D: NA; V: TRBV7-9; J: TRBJ2-3; size: NA; CDR3: CASSLVGTGATDTQYF; DNA: TGTGCCAGCAGCTTAGTAGGGACGGGAGCCACAGATACGCAGTATTTT
D: NA; V: TRBV7-6; J: TRBJ2-3; size: NA; CDR3: CASSLSPLRGDTQYF; DNA: TGTGCCAGCAGTTTGTCGCCCCTTCGGGGAGATACGCAGTATTTT
D: TRBD1; V: TRBV6-1; J: TRBJ2-2; size: NA; CDR3: CASSGPTGDTGELFF; DNA: TGTGCCAGCAGTGGGCCGACAGGGGACACCGGGGAGCTGTTTTTT
D: NA; V: TRBV6-7; J: TRBJ2-1; size: NA; CDR3: CASSYDNHEQFF; DNA: TGTGCCAGCAGTTATGATAACCATGAGCAGTTCTTC
D: NA; V: TRBV25-1; J: TRBJ2-7; size: NA; CDR3: CASSGVQYEQYF; DNA: TGTGCCAGCAGTGGGGTGCAGTACGAGCAGTACTTC
D: NA; V: TRBV27; J: TRBJ2-6; size: NA; CDR3: CASSLSPGSGANVLTF; DNA: TGTGCCAGCAGTTTAAGTCCGGGCTCTGGGGCCAACGTCCTGACTTTC
D: TRBD1; V: TRBV10-3; J: TRBJ2-3; size: once; CDR3: CAISWGTGGSDTQYF; DNA: TGTGCCATCAGTTGGGGGACAGGGGGCTCAGATACGCAGTATTTT
D: TRBD1; V: TRBV27; J: TRBJ1-5; size: NA; CDR3: CASSPQGAAQPQHF; DNA: TGTGCCAGCAGTCCACAGGGGGCAGCTCAGCCCCAGCATTTT
D: NA; V: TRBV5-1; J: TRBJ1-2; size: NA; CDR3: CASSQVRGDWNGYTF; DNA: TGCGCCAGCAGCCAGGTCCGTGGGGATTGGAATGGCTACACCTTC
D: NA; V: TRBV28; J: TRBJ1-5; size: NA; CDR3: CASSPGVGNQPQHF; DNA: TGTGCCAGCAGCCCAGGGGTTGGCAATCAGCCCCAGCATTTT
D: NA; V: TRBV9; J: TRBJ2-3; size: NA; CDR3: CASSAQLGGDTQYF; DNA: TGTGCCAGCAGCGCCCAACTGGGGGGAGATACGCAGTATTTT
D: TRBD1; V: TRBV28; J: TRBJ1-5; size: few; CDR3: CASSLFLRTGDQPQHF; DNA: TGTGCCAGCAGTTTATTCCTCCGGACAGGGGATCAGCCCCAGCATTTT
D: NA; V: TRBV28; J: TRBJ2-2; size: NA; CDR3: CASTLRGAGGVLGELFF; DNA: TGTGCCAGCACCCTCAGGGGGGCGGGAGGAGTCCTCGGGGAGCTGTTTTTT
D: NA; V: TRBV7-9; J: TRBJ1-1; size: NA; CDR3: CASPLGEAGRAFF; DNA: TGTGCCAGCCCCTTGGGGGAGGCCGGTCGGGCTTTCTTT
D: NA; V: TRBV15; J: TRBJ1-2; size: NA; CDR3: CATSRARDSYGYTF; DNA: TGTGCCACCAGCAGAGCCCGGGACTCCTATGGCTACACCTTC
D: NA; V: TRBV9; J: TRBJ2-1; size: NA; CDR3: CASSVGRDEQFF; DNA: TGTGCCAGCAGCGTAGGAAGAGACGAGCAGTTCTTC
D: NA; V: TRBV7-9; J: TRBJ2-5; size: NA; CDR3: CASSSQSGSETQYF; DNA: TGTGCCAGCAGTTCTCAATCAGGGTCCGAGACCCAGTACTTC
D: TRBD2; V: TRBV27; J: TRBJ2-7; size: NA; CDR3: CASSWSGRGESEQYF; DNA: TGTGCCAGCAGTTGGAGCGGGAGGGGGGAGAGCGAGCAGTACTTC
D: TRBD1; V: TRBV6-5; J: TRBJ2-2; size: once; CDR3: CASSLRGPGGGELFF; DNA: TGTGCCAGCAGTTTAAGGGGGCCGGGTGGCGGGGAGCTGTTTTTT
D: NA; V: TRBV4-1; J: TRBJ2-7; size: NA; CDR3: CASSQDWGHGYEQYF; DNA: TGCGCCAGCAGCCAAGATTGGGGGCACGGGTACGAGCAGTACTTC
D: NA; V: TRBV29-1; J: TRBJ2-3; size: NA; CDR3: CSVHTDTQYF; DNA: TGCAGCGTCCACACAGATACGCAGTATTTT
D: TRBD1; V: TRBV15; J: TRBJ1-2; size: NA; CDR3: CATSRRDRGELGVYGYTF; DNA: TGTGCCACCAGCAGAAGGGACAGGGGAGAGTTGGGTGTCTATGGCTACACCTTC
D: TRBD2; V: TRBV7-2; J: TRBJ2-2; size: NA; CDR3: CASSLGLAGGLGTGELFF; DNA: TGTGCCAGCAGCTTAGGTCTAGCGGGAGGCCTGGGCACCGGGGAGCTGTTTTTT
D: NA; V: TRBV28; J: TRBJ2-5; size: NA; CDR3: CASSLSLRNIQETQYF; DNA: TGTGCCAGCAGTTTATCCCTGCGGAACATCCAAGAGACCCAGTACTTC
D: TRBD2; V: TRBV7-9; J: TRBJ2-7; size: NA; CDR3: CASSTYGGENYEQYF; DNA: TGTGCCAGCAGCACTTATGGGGGGGAAAACTACGAGCAGTACTTC
D: TRBD2; V: TRBV30; J: TRBJ2-7; size: NA; CDR3: CAWSVTGGVYEQYF; DNA: TGTGCCTGGAGTGTAACCGGGGGGGTCTACGAGCAGTACTTC
D: TRBD1; V: TRBV18; J: TRBJ2-3; size: NA; CDR3: CASSPARQGVTTDTQYF; DNA: TGTGCCAGCTCCCCGGCCCGACAGGGGGTAACAACAGATACGCAGTATTTT
D: NA; V: TRBV29-1; J: TRBJ1-3; size: NA; CDR3: CSVVHRNTIYF; DNA: TGCAGCGTTGTTCACAGGAACACCATATATTTT
D: NA; V: TRBV27; J: TRBJ1-5; size: NA; CDR3: CASSLGGSGKPQHF; DNA: TGTGCCAGCAGTTTAGGTGGTTCGGGAAAGCCCCAGCATTTT
D: TRBD1; V: TRBV28; J: TRBJ2-7; size: NA; CDR3: CASSPDRGHEQYF; DNA: TGTGCCAGCAGCCCGGACAGGGGCCACGAGCAGTACTTC
D: TRBD2; V: TRBV9; J: TRBJ2-7; size: NA; CDR3: CASSVLASGSHEQYF; DNA: TGTGCCAGCAGCGTATTGGCTAGCGGGAGTCACGAGCAGTACTTC
D: NA; V: TRBV5-1; J: TRBJ1-2; size: NA; CDR3: CASSFTKGGDGYTF; DNA: TGCGCCAGCAGCTTTACAAAGGGAGGCGATGGCTACACCTTC
D: NA; V: TRBV21-1; J: TRBJ2-5; size: NA; CDR3: CASSSRDKQETQYF; DNA: TGTGCCAGCAGCTCGCGGGACAAACAAGAGACCCAGTACTTC
D: NA; V: TRBV7-9; J: TRBJ2-2; size: NA; CDR3: CASSSTQATGELFF; DNA: TGTGCCAGCAGCTCGACGCAGGCCACCGGGGAGCTGTTTTTT
D: TRBD1; V: TRBV4-1; J: TRBJ1-6; size: NA; CDR3: CASSPRQGYSPLHF; DNA: TGCGCCAGCAGCCCGAGACAGGGTTATTCACCCCTCCACTTT
D: NA; V: TRBV27; J: TRBJ2-3; size: NA; CDR3: CASSIRLNTDTQYF; DNA: TGTGCCAGCAGTATTAGGTTGAACACAGATACGCAGTATTTT
D: TRBD1; V: TRBV6-5; J: TRBJ2-7; size: NA; CDR3: CASSDRASYEQYF; DNA: TGTGCCAGCAGCGACAGGGCGTCCTACGAGCAGTACTTC
D: NA; V: TRBV4-1; J: TRBJ2-7; size: NA; CDR3: CASSQGMGEPHYEQYF; DNA: TGCGCCAGCAGCCAAGGGATGGGGGAACCACATTACGAGCAGTACTTC
D: TRBD1; V: TRBV19; J: TRBJ2-7; size: NA; CDR3: CASSRDRGRDEQYF; DNA: TGTGCCAGTAGTAGGGACAGGGGGCGCGACGAGCAGTACTTC
D: NA; V: TRBV4-1; J: TRBJ1-5; size: NA; CDR3: CASSQADNQPQHF; DNA: TGCGCCAGCAGCCAAGCTGATAATCAGCCCCAGCATTTT
D: TRBD1; V: TRBV27; J: TRBJ1-3; size: NA; CDR3: CASSLSPYRGRGGNTIYF; DNA: TGTGCCAGCAGTTTATCACCCTACAGGGGGCGGGGTGGAAACACCATATATTTT
D: TRBD2; V: TRBV2; J: TRBJ2-7; size: NA; CDR3: CASSEAMVLAEYEQYF; DNA: TGTGCCAGCAGTGAAGCAATGGTGCTAGCGGAGTACGAGCAGTACTTC
D: NA; V: TRBV27; J: TRBJ2-7; size: NA; CDR3: CASSNSRGYEQYF; DNA: TGTGCCAGCAGTAACTCTCGGGGGTACGAGCAGTACTTC
D: NA; V: TRBV29-1; J: TRBJ2-5; size: NA; CDR3: CSGGVRETQYF; DNA: TGCAGCGGAGGGGTCCGGGAGACCCAGTACTTC
D: NA; V: TRBV7-2; J: TRBJ2-7; size: NA; CDR3: CASSFGSYEQYF; DNA: TGTGCCAGCAGCTTCGGTAGCTACGAGCAGTACTTC
D: NA; V: TRBV6-6; J: TRBJ2-7; size: NA; CDR3: CASSYSPGVPPYEQYF; DNA: TGTGCCAGCAGTTACTCACCAGGGGTCCCTCCCTACGAGCAGTACTTC